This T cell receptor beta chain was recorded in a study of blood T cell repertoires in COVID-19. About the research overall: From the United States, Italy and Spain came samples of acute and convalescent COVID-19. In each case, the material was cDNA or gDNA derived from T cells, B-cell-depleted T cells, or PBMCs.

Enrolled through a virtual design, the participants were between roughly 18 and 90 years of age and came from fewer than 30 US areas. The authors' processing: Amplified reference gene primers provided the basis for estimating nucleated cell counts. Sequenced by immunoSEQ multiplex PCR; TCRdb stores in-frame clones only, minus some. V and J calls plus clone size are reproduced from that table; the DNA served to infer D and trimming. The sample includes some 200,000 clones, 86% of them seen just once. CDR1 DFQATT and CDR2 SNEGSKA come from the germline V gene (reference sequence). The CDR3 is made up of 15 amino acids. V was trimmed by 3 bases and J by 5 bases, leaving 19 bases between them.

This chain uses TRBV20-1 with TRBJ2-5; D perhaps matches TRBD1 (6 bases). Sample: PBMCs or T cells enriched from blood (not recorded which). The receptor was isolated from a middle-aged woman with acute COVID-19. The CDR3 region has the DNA TGCAGTGCTAGTTCGGCAGGGACATGGCGGGAGACCCAGTACTTC. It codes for CSASSAGTWRETQYF.